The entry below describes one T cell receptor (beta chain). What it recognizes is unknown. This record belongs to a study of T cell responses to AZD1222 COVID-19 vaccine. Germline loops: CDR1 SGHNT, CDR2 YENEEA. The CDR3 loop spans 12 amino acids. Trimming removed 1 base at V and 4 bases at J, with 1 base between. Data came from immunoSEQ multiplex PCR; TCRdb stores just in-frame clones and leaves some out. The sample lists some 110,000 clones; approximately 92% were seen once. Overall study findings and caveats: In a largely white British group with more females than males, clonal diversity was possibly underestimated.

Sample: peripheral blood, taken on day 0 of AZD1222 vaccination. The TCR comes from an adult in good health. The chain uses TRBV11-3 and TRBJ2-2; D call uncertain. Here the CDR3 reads CASSLGTGELFF. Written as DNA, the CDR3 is TGTGCCAGCAGCTTAGGCACCGGGGAGCTGTTTTTT.